The 20 T cell receptor beta chains listed next were all sequenced from one sample in a study of blood T cell repertoires in COVID-19. Produced via immunoSEQ multiplex PCR; TCRdb's table is partial and in-frame only. This sample has tens of thousands of clones, with around 86% found just once. Sequencing input: peripheral blood. These receptors came from a man in his 70s with acute or convalescent COVID-19.

This chain links TRBV7-2 with TRBJ1-4, with D possibly TRBD1 on 6 matching bases. The length of the CDR3 is 14 residues. Per the germline V gene, CDR1 is SGHTA and CDR2 is FQGNSA. With 8 bases removed from V and 7 bases from J, the gap between germline ends came to 17 bases. In DNA form, the CDR3 reads TGTGCCAGCTCTGAACAGGGTAGTTTTGAAAAACTGTTTTTT. Translating it yields CASSEQGSFEKLFF.

The genes are TRBV4-2 and TRBJ1-4; 9 nucleotides align to TRBD1. With V trimmed by 3 bases and J by 9 bases, 5 bases remained unmatched. The CDR3 contains 14 residues. Germline lookup yields CDR1 LGHNA and CDR2 YNFKEQ. The CDR3 nucleotides read TGTGCCAGCAGCCAGGACAGGGGTGTAAAAAAACTGTTTTTT. This codes for CASSQDRGVKKLFF.

This chain uses TRBV28 with TRBJ2-7; tentatively, D is TRBD1 (6 bases). Trimming cost V 7 bases and J 4 bases, with 20 bases left between them. The germline V gene encodes CDR1 MDHEN and CDR2 SYDVKM. The CDR3 runs to 15 residues. Here the CDR3 reads CASTSTEQGRYEQYF. CDR3 bases: TGTGCCAGCACCTCTACCGAACAGGGTCGGTACGAGCAGTACTTC.

This chain joins TRBV5-6 and TRBJ1-2; weak D call: TRBD1 (5 bases). The CDR3 covers 13 residues. Trimming stripped 3 bases from V and 8 bases from J, with 14 bases between. Germline assignment: CDR1 SGHDT and CDR2 YYEEEE. The CDR3 reads CASSSPGIRGYTF. In nucleotides, the CDR3 is TGTGCCAGCAGCTCCCCAGGGATACGAGGCTACACCTTC.

The chain links TRBV12-3 or TRBV12-4 to TRBJ2-5, with 8 nucleotides matching TRBD1. The length of the CDR3 is 13 residues. The junction had 6 bases not matched to a gene; V was cut back by 5 bases and J by 7 bases. The CDR3 loop reads CASSTQGAGTQYF. CDR3 sequence (DNA): TGTGCCAGCAGTACCCAGGGGGCCGGGACCCAGTACTTC.

The V and J genes are TRBV6-4 and TRBJ2-2; a possible D gene is TRBD2 (6 bases). The germline V gene encodes CDR1 MRHNA and CDR2 SNTAGT. The V gene lost 6 bases and the J gene lost 2 bases, with 10 bases spanning the gap. The CDR3 spans 14 residues. The CDR3: CASRGGPNTGELFF. As DNA, the CDR3 is TGTGCCAGCAGGGGAGGCCCTAACACCGGGGAGCTGTTTTTT.

CDR3 loop: CASSLFRGNTDTQYF. The CDR3 bases are TGCGCCAGCAGCTTGTTTAGGGGCAACACAGATACGCAGTATTTT. The rearrangement links TRBV5-1 to TRBJ2-3, with D perhaps matching TRBD1 (5 bases). Germline values: CDR1 SGHRS, CDR2 YFSETQ. V was trimmed by 1 base and J by 2 bases, leaving 11 bases between them. The CDR3 consists of 15 residues.

Worth noting for this clone: A junction boundary mismatches the germline segment, possibly from a read error. The V call is TRBV28, the J call TRBJ1-5, with TRBD1 as a possible D gene (5 bases). The V gene's germline CDR1 is MDHEN and CDR2 SYDVKM. This CDR3 region has 13 residues. CDR3 coding DNA: TGCGCTTCATTTGGGGGGAGGAATCAGCCCCAGCATTTT. Protein sequence: CASFGGRNQPQHF.

The gene calls are TRBV2 and TRBJ2-2; maybe TRBD1 (6 bases). Trimming took 5 bases from V and 4 from J, leaving 11 bases between them. Germline CDR1 is SNHLY and CDR2 is FYNNEI. This CDR3 has 14 amino acids. DNA of the CDR3: TGTGCCAGCAGTACTACAGGGACCACCGGGGAGCTGTTTTTT. Translated, it gives CASSTTGTTGELFF.

The rearrangement joins TRBV30 to TRBJ1-2; 7 positions agree with TRBD1. Germline-derived CDR1 and CDR2 are GTSNPN and SVGIG (reference sequence). J was trimmed by 6 bases and V by 0 bases; bases with no gene match: 10. There are 15 residues in the CDR3. CDR3 protein: CAWSVLEGQENGYTF. CDR3 nucleotide sequence: TGTGCCTGGAGTGTACTGGAAGGACAGGAGAATGGCTACACCTTC.

This clone showed up just a few times. The chain has TRBV6-4 and TRBJ1-6; 8 bases are shared with TRBD1. Unmatched junction bases numbered 0, after V lost 3 bases and J lost 5 bases. The CDR3 runs 14 residues. CDR1 is MRHNA, CDR2 SNTAGT, per germline. The CDR3 region has the DNA TGTGCCAGCAGTGAGGACAGGGATAATTCACCCCTCCACTTT. Amino acid sequence: CASSEDRDNSPLHF.

The chain uses TRBV21-1 and TRBJ1-6; the D segment call TRBD1 is taken from the table without a DNA check. TRBV21-1 is an annotated pseudogene. This CDR3 comprises 18 residues. The CDR3 reads CASSKPIGGRVGGSPLHF. The CDR3, as DNA: TGTGCCAGCAGCAAACCCATTGGGGGCCGGGTAGGAGGTTCACCCCTCCACTTT.

This clone was seen a handful of times. The gene calls are TRBV4-1 and TRBJ1-2; no firm D call. Trimming removed 0 bases from V and 0 bases from J, with 8 bases in between. The CDR3 runs 15 residues. CDR1 MGHRA and CDR2 YSYEKL come from the germline V gene. The CDR3 nucleotides read TGCGCCAGCAGCCAAGAACCAGGAACTAACTATGGCTACACCTTC. It yields the protein CASSQEPGTNYGYTF.

V and J are TRBV5-1 and TRBJ2-3; TRBD2 matches at 11 bases. Germline lookup yields CDR1 SGHRS and CDR2 YFSETQ. The CDR3 totals 15 residues. The trim removed 3 bases at V and 1 base at J, leaving 1 base unmatched. The CDR3 bases are TGCGCCAGCAGCTCGGGACTAGCGGGCACAGATACGCAGTATTTT. It specifies CASSSGLAGTDTQYF.

This chain uses TRBV10-3 with TRBJ1-3, with 9 bases matching TRBD1. The CDR3 consists of 18 residues. V dropped 2 bases and J dropped 4; count of bases not matched to a gene: 12. The germline V gene has CDR1 ENHRY and CDR2 SYGVKD. CDR3 amino acids: CAISETFSGTGIGNTIYF. CDR3 bases: TGTGCCATCAGTGAGACCTTCTCCGGGACAGGGATCGGAAACACCATATATTTT.

This CDR3 is CASSECWLAGGLPPYNEQFF. Written as DNA, the CDR3 is TGCGCCAGCAGTGAGTGTTGGCTAGCGGGAGGCCTACCGCCGTACAATGAGCAGTTCTTC. The V gene is TRBV10-1, the J gene TRBJ2-1; 11 bases align to TRBD2. From germline, CDR1 is WNHNN and CDR2 SYGVQD (reference sequence). The CDR3 sequence is 20 residues long. J was trimmed by 4 bases and V by 1 base; bases with no gene match: 15.

DNA of the CDR3: TGTGCCAGCAGTGAACAGGGAACCGGGGGAACTGAAGCTTTCTTT. Its translation is CASSEQGTGGTEAFF. The chain links TRBV6-1 to TRBJ1-1; the D gene is possibly TRBD1 (5 bases). The germline V gene encodes CDR1 MNHNS and CDR2 SASEGT. The CDR3 has 15 amino acids. V was pared by 2 bases and J by 5 bases, with 15 bases between.

This clone was counted between two and nine times. The chain is built from TRBV4-1 and TRBJ2-2, with 7 positions matching TRBD1. Trimming took 0 bases from V and 4 from J; bases not matched to a gene: 5. The CDR3 length is 16 residues. Germline-derived CDR1 and CDR2 are MGHRA and YSYEKL. This CDR3 reads CASSQDVGQVTGELFF. The CDR3 region has the DNA TGCGCCAGCAGCCAAGATGTCGGACAGGTCACCGGGGAGCTGTTTTTT.

V is TRBV27 and J is TRBJ1-2; tentative D call: TRBD1 (5 bases). Deletions cut 3 bases from V and 4 bases from J, with 18 bases between. Germline V gene data show CDR1 as MNHEY and CDR2 as SMNVEV (reference sequence). This CDR3 comprises 16 residues. CDR3 residues: CASSFKGTGGTYGYTF. In nucleotides, the CDR3 is TGTGCCAGCAGTTTTAAGGGAACTGGGGGGACCTATGGCTACACCTTC.

This clone showed up just once. This chain connects TRBV27 to TRBJ2-3; D perhaps matches TRBD2 (6 bases). Trimming took 5 bases from V and 5 from J, leaving 11 bases between them. Germline assignment: CDR1 MNHEY and CDR2 SMNVEV (reference sequence). The CDR3 totals 13 residues. The CDR3: CASSADSGDTQYF. The CDR3 DNA is TGTGCCAGCAGTGCCGATAGCGGAGATACGCAGTATTTT.